The clone carrying this TCR beta chain came up a few times. The junction does not match germline at one end; this may be a read error. This sample is part of a study of blood T cells in healthy people across ages. With a J-beta primer mix and a sample-barcoded 5' primer, a second PCR ran about 7 to 12 cycles. Each CDR3 protein gets one entry after TCRdb re-called the 5' RACE reads with MiXCR. The repertoire has about 1,500,000 distinct CDR3 sequences, over 25% of them found once; the top ten carry roughly 8%. The sample was blood. The sequence was obtained from a woman under 40 in good health.

CDR3 nucleotide sequence: TGTGCCAGCAGCTCGACTGCTACTAGCACAGGTACGCAGTATTTT. It is translated as CASSSTATSTGTQYF. The V gene is TRBV7-9, the J gene TRBJ2-3, with D perhaps matching TRBD2 (6 bases). The CDR3 spans 15 residues. Germline CDR1 and CDR2: SEHNR and FQNEAQ (reference sequence).